This T cell receptor (beta chain) was sequenced in a study of cytomegalovirus exposure and HLA in healthy donors. Across the whole study: The 100 million to 140 million unique TCR beta sequences, from approximately 170 million T cells, were found by an earlier analysis. Broader study findings: Most TCR sequences were uncommon, yet certain public TCRs appeared in many donors. Accurate prediction of most subjects' HLA-A and HLA-B alleles from TCR beta sequences was reported.

A note on this clone: Its specificity is not known.

A multiplex PCR was run with 60 Vbeta primers and 13 Jbeta primers. The repertoire was sequenced with immunoSEQ multiplex PCR; TCRdb's copy has only in-frame clones and lacks some. The table lists 60,000 or so clones, 60% to 80% of them singletons. This TCR was sampled from a woman in her 40s in good health and CMV-seropositive. Sample: PBMCs.

The CDR3 nucleotides read TGTGCCAGCGGGAGCACAGGGGTAGGTGGCTACACCTTC. It codes for CASGSTGVGGYTF. The chain is built from TRBV2 and TRBJ1-2; 7 positions agree with TRBD1. Germline-derived CDR1 and CDR2 are SNHLY and FYNNEI. The CDR3 contains 13 residues. J gave up 7 bases and V 8 bases, and 10 bases lay outside the gene matches.